The rows below give T cell receptor beta chains drawn from one sample of a study of shared clonotypes between healthy human individuals. The method was immunoSEQ multiplex PCR; TCRdb's version includes in-frame clones alone and lacks a portion of them. The sample lists around 2,000,000 clones, 85% to 95% seen once, with 0.1% to 0.15% in the top ten. Sequencing was performed on naive CD4+ T cells sorted from blood. The receptor source for this set is a man aged 18 to 30 in good health. Each CDR3 is given with its conserved first and last residue. D genes are given only for firm matches. Some rows mark clone size as missing; the rest say once, few, many or name a class of expanded clone.

TRBJ2-5	once	NA	TRBV5-1	CASSLGPLADQETQYF	TGCGCCAGCAGCTTGGGCCCTCTAGCCGATCAAGAGACCCAGTACTTC
TRBJ1-2	NA	NA	TRBV5-1	CASSLTPGANYGYTF	TGCGCCAGCAGCCTAACCCCGGGAGCCAACTATGGCTACACCTTC
TRBJ2-3	NA	NA	TRBV5-8	CASSLAGELTDTQYF	TGTGCCAGCAGCTTGGCGGGCGAGCTCACAGATACGCAGTATTTT
TRBJ2-3	NA	NA	TRBV6-5	CASRWGAVGTDTQYF	TGTGCCAGCAGATGGGGGGCCGTGGGCACAGATACGCAGTATTTT
TRBJ2-3	NA	NA	TRBV7-9	CASSLGGRVGTDTQYF	TGTGCCAGCAGCTTAGGAGGACGTGTGGGCACAGATACGCAGTATTTT
TRBJ2-7	NA	TRBD2	TRBV28	CASSNRLAGRFYEQYF	TGTGCCAGCAGTAACCGACTAGCGGGGCGATTCTACGAGCAGTACTTC
TRBJ2-7	NA	TRBD2	TRBV5-4	CASSHKGLAESGEQYF	TGTGCCAGCAGCCATAAGGGACTAGCGGAATCCGGGGAGCAGTACTTC
TRBJ2-1	NA	NA	TRBV18	CASSPPVHNEQFF	TGTGCCAGCTCACCACCCGTACACAATGAGCAGTTCTTC
TRBJ2-7	NA	NA	TRBV10-3	CAIRAQNEQYF	TGTGCCATCAGGGCGCAGAACGAGCAGTACTTC
TRBJ2-1	NA	TRBD2	TRBV7-6	CASSPQRGTSATYNEQFF	TGTGCCAGCAGTCCCCAGCGCGGTACTAGCGCAACTTACAATGAGCAGTTCTTC
TRBJ2-1	once	TRBD2	TRBV2	CASSEEVSGGAQQFF	TGTGCCAGCAGTGAAGAGGTTAGCGGGGGGGCCCAGCAGTTCTTC
TRBJ2-3	NA	NA	TRBV5-6	CASSPLGTKADTQYF	TGTGCCAGCAGCCCTCTCGGGACAAAAGCAGATACGCAGTATTTT
TRBJ1-2	NA	TRBD1	TRBV4-2	CASSQIGQGGYGYTF	TGTGCCAGCAGCCAAATTGGACAGGGAGGCTATGGCTACACCTTC
TRBJ1-5	NA	NA	TRBV19	CASSIPGYSNQPQHF	TGTGCCAGTAGTATTCCGGGGTATAGCAATCAGCCCCAGCATTTT
TRBJ2-5	NA	TRBD2	TRBV9	CASSAVREGETQYF	TGTGCCAGCAGCGCGGTGAGGGAGGGAGAGACCCAGTACTTC
TRBJ1-2	once	NA	TRBV28	CASRMLLRGYGYTF	TGTGCCAGCAGGATGCTCTTGAGGGGGTATGGCTACACCTTC
TRBJ2-3	NA	NA	TRBV4-3	CASSQEELVADTQYF	TGCGCCAGCAGCCAAGAGGAACTAGTTGCAGATACGCAGTATTTT
TRBJ1-6	NA	NA	TRBV19	CASKEGVGNSPLHF	TGTGCTTCCAAGGAGGGGGTCGGAAATTCACCCCTCCACTTT
TRBJ2-7	once	NA	TRBV5-4	CASSSNRDFSYEQYF	TGTGCCAGCAGCTCGAACCGGGATTTCTCCTACGAGCAGTACTTC
TRBJ2-5	NA	NA	TRBV30	CAWGRTEFSAQYF	TGTGCCTGGGGTCGGACAGAATTTAGTGCCCAGTACTTC
TRBJ1-2	NA	NA	TRBV2	CASRDLGGIGYTF	TGTGCCAGCAGGGATTTAGGGGGGATTGGCTACACCTTC
TRBJ1-2	NA	NA	TRBV4-1	CASSQLGQLYGYTF	TGCGCCAGCAGCCAACTCGGACAGCTCTATGGCTACACCTTC
TRBJ2-7	NA	NA	TRBV5-1	CASSTDGTYEQYF	TGCGCCAGCAGCACCGACGGTACCTACGAGCAGTACTTC
TRBJ1-2	NA	NA	TRBV6-5	CASSYSSGTGNYGYTF	TGTGCCAGCAGTTACTCGTCGGGGACGGGAAACTATGGCTACACCTTC
TRBJ2-3	NA	TRBD2	TRBV7-9	CASSTSGWGDTQYF	TGTGCCAGCAGCACTAGCGGGTGGGGAGATACGCAGTATTTT
TRBJ2-7	NA	NA	TRBV20-1	CSASTGREQYF	TGCAGTGCTTCGACAGGGAGGGAGCAGTACTTC
TRBJ2-2	NA	TRBD1	TRBV2	CASSASTGYTGELFF	TGTGCCAGCAGTGCCTCGACAGGGTACACCGGGGAGCTGTTTTTT
TRBJ2-3	NA	TRBD2	TRBV7-2	CASSPSSGKADTQYF	TGTGCCAGCAGCCCGTCTAGCGGGAAAGCAGATACGCAGTATTTT
TRBJ2-4	NA	NA	TRBV30	CATSRDMHKNIQYF	TGTGCCACGTCCCGCGACATGCATAAAAACATTCAGTACTTC
TRBJ2-2	NA	TRBD2	TRBV6-1	CASRSTSWNTGELFF	TGTGCCAGCAGATCGACTAGCTGGAACACCGGGGAGCTGTTTTTT
TRBJ2-2	NA	NA	TRBV11-2	CASTEMSAPNTGELFF	TGTGCCAGCACCGAAATGTCGGCTCCTAACACCGGGGAGCTGTTTTTT
TRBJ1-2	NA	NA	TRBV9	CASSSGVDGYTF	TGTGCCAGCAGCTCCGGGGTTGATGGCTACACCTTC
TRBJ1-6	NA	NA	TRBV30	CAWVQGTSYNSPLHF	TGTGCCTGGGTGCAGGGGACCTCCTATAATTCACCCCTCCACTTT
TRBJ2-2	NA	NA	TRBV27	CASSFAVPNTGELFF	TGTGCCAGCAGTTTCGCGGTACCAAACACCGGGGAGCTGTTTTTT
TRBJ2-2	NA	NA	TRBV10-1	CASSELRAGITGELFF	TGCGCCAGCAGTGAGTTACGGGCAGGGATCACCGGGGAGCTGTTTTTT
TRBJ1-5	once	NA	TRBV28	CASSLGGGEWNQPQHF	TGTGCCAGCAGTCTGGGGGGGGGTGAGTGGAATCAGCCCCAGCATTTT
TRBJ1-2	NA	TRBD1	TRBV7-9	CASSLIRPGTESYGYTF	TGTGCCAGCAGCTTAATAAGGCCTGGGACAGAATCCTATGGCTACACCTTC
TRBJ2-3	once	TRBD2	TRBV5-1	CASSTGLEADTQYF	TGCGCCAGCAGCACCGGACTAGAAGCAGATACGCAGTATTTT
TRBJ1-5	NA	NA	TRBV5-6	CASSTAGAAQPQHF	TGTGCCAGCAGCACCGCAGGGGCGGCTCAGCCCCAGCATTTT
TRBJ2-3	NA	NA	TRBV30	CAWRWSSLGDTQYF	TGTGCCTGGAGGTGGAGCTCACTAGGCGATACGCAGTATTTT
TRBJ1-1	few	NA	TRBV29-1	CSVEASGNTEAFF	TGCAGCGTTGAAGCCTCCGGGAACACTGAAGCTTTCTTT
TRBJ2-7	NA	NA	TRBV10-3	CAITQGPGVNYEQYF	TGTGCCATCACCCAGGGGCCAGGGGTTAACTACGAGCAGTACTTC
TRBJ1-1	NA	NA	TRBV12-5	CASLEPRPEAFF	TGTGCTAGTCTGGAACCCCGGCCTGAAGCTTTCTTT
TRBJ1-5	NA	NA	TRBV2	CASSPTGTLNQPQHF	TGTGCCAGCAGCCCGACAGGTACCCTCAATCAGCCCCAGCATTTT
TRBJ2-1	few	TRBD2	TRBV9	CASSVGTSGYNEQFF	TGTGCCAGCAGCGTAGGGACTAGCGGTTACAATGAGCAGTTCTTC
TRBJ2-5	NA	NA	TRBV18	CASSSQRVQETQYF	TGTGCCAGCTCTTCACAGCGGGTCCAAGAGACCCAGTACTTC
TRBJ2-5	few	TRBD2	TRBV7-9	CASSTRLAGGQETQYF	TGTGCCAGCAGCACCCGACTAGCGGGGGGCCAAGAGACCCAGTACTTC
TRBJ2-7	NA	TRBD1	TRBV6-6	CASSPSGTGSYEQYF	TGTGCCAGCAGCCCATCCGGGACAGGCTCCTACGAGCAGTACTTC
TRBJ2-2	NA	NA	TRBV19	CASSSISGGGELFF	TGTGCCAGTAGCTCCATCTCTGGGGGCGGGGAGCTGTTTTTT
TRBJ1-3	NA	NA	TRBV6-1	CASSEPRDISGNTIYF	TGTGCCAGCAGTGAACCCCGGGACATCTCTGGAAACACCATATATTTT
TRBJ2-7	NA	TRBD2	TRBV2	CASSLLAEPYEQYF	TGTGCCAGCAGTTTACTAGCGGAGCCCTACGAGCAGTACTTC
TRBJ2-5	NA	TRBD2	TRBV30	CASTWGAGGETQYF	TGTGCCTCAACATGGGGGGCGGGAGGCGAGACCCAGTACTTC
TRBJ2-5	NA	NA	TRBV2	CASMVHETQYF	TGTGCCAGCATGGTACACGAGACCCAGTACTTC
TRBJ1-1	NA	NA	TRBV5-1	CASSLEGGNTEAFF	TGCGCCAGCAGCTTGGAGGGTGGGAACACTGAAGCTTTCTTT